The table lists the clone carrying this TCR beta chain with many counts. The antigen is undetermined. The V end was cut by 5 bases, the J end by 2 bases, with 8 bases between. The CDR3 runs to 13 residues. TCRdb itself ran the 5' RACE reads through MiXCR, one entry per CDR3 protein. Found here are some 220,000 distinct CDR3 sequences, 6% to 8.5% of them singletons; the top ten hold 14%. This record comes from a study of CD8 T cells in ankylosing spondylitis. Study results and caveats: There was a TCR beta motif, made of several highly homologous variants, that appeared characteristic of ankylosing spondylitis blood. Clones linked with disease were CD8+ and fairly uncommon in the peripheral blood. A subset of motif variants has previously been described in the synovial fluid and blood of reactive arthritis.

This rearrangement joins TRBV12-3 or TRBV12-4 to TRBJ2-3; D unresolved. Sequenced input: blood, either unsorted or a sorted T cell fraction (not recorded which). The sequence was obtained from a male donor with ankylosing spondylitis. The CDR3 coding sequence is TGTGCCAGCAGTGGCCGTTTCACAGATACGCAGTATTTT. Translating gives CASSGRFTDTQYF.